This T cell receptor beta chain is from a study of T cells in tuberculosis. Overall study: This South African cohort compared adolescents with or without latent tuberculosis against adults with active tuberculosis.

Remarks on this clone: Its antigen is not identified.

CDR1 is SNHLY and CDR2 is FYNNEI in the germline V gene. V shed 7 bases and J shed 7 bases, with 20 bases lying between them. This CDR3 region has 15 residues. Study-wide findings and caveats: The TCR-beta difference was not significant; alpha differences partly reflected length. Smaller distances to GMM-specific TCRs suggested their expansion in active tuberculosis.

Clones were sequenced by immunoSEQ multiplex PCR, and TCRdb holds only the in-frame ones, with some missing. The sample consists of about 24,000 clones, roughly 96% of them appearing once. The sample consisted of PBMCs. This receptor was obtained from a donor aged 10-29 years with latent tuberculosis or without tuberculosis infection. V and J are TRBV2 and TRBJ1-5; maybe TRBD1 (6 bases). CDR3 amino acids: CASTVEQGRQQPQHF. The CDR3 nucleotides are TGTGCCAGCACCGTCGAGCAGGGGCGGCAACAGCCCCAGCATTTT.